Listed below are T cell receptor beta chains from one sample, sequenced in a study of cytomegalovirus exposure and HLA in healthy donors. Sequencing was performed with immunoSEQ multiplex PCR; in TCRdb, only in-frame clones are kept and a portion is missing. This table has about 170,000 clones, about four fifths appearing once. The sample consisted of PBMCs. All receptors derive from a girl under 18 in good health and CMV-seropositive. The CDR3 runs from the conserved cysteine through the conserved F or W. The D gene is left open where the match is weak. The size entry is marked missing in some rows and otherwise reads once, few, many or a size class.

j_call d_call v_call clone_size cdr3_aa cdr3_nt
TRBJ1-6 TRBD1 TRBV5-6 . CASSEGTGYNSPLHF TGTGCCAGCAGCGAGGGGACAGGCTATAATTCACCCCTCCACTTT
TRBJ1-1 . TRBV6-5 . CASSQGGAAFF TGTGCCAGCAGTCAAGGGGGGGCTGCTTTCTTT
TRBJ1-4 . TRBV4-1 . CASSQSGGTNEKLFF TGCGCCAGCAGCCAGTCGGGTGGGACTAATGAAAAACTGTTTTTT
TRBJ2-3 . TRBV5-8 . CASNKDRTDTQYF TGTGCCAGCAACAAAGATCGCACAGATACGCAGTATTTT
TRBJ1-3 TRBD1 TRBV25-1 . CASSVGTGSGNTIYF TGTGCCAGCAGTGTCGGGACAGGGAGTGGAAACACCATATATTTT
TRBJ2-3 . TRBV7-3 . CASSPWDTDRDTQYF TGTGCCAGCAGCCCCTGGGACACGGATAGGGATACGCAGTATTTT
TRBJ1-1 . TRBV5-4 . CASSSSGGLSLEAFF TGTGCCAGCAGCTCCTCGGGAGGTCTATCCCTCGAAGCTTTCTTT
TRBJ1-1 . TRBV9 . CASSAHGTKGFEAFF TGTGCCAGCAGCGCCCACGGGACAAAAGGATTTGAAGCTTTCTTT
TRBJ2-7 TRBD1 TRBV5-1 . CASSSGQGSGEQYF TGCGCCAGCAGCTCGGGACAGGGATCGGGCGAGCAGTACTTC
TRBJ2-1 TRBD2 TRBV5-1 . CASSLRTGTSGGFYNEQFF TGCGCCAGCAGCTTGCGTACCGGGACTAGCGGGGGATTCTACAATGAGCAGTTCTTC
TRBJ1-1 . TRBV10-3 . CAISEFRNTEAFF TGTGCCATCAGTGAGTTTAGGAACACTGAAGCTTTCTTT
TRBJ1-3 TRBD1 TRBV9 . CASSEQGAAGNTIYF TGTGCCAGCAGCGAACAGGGGGCGGCTGGAAACACCATATATTTT
TRBJ2-3 TRBD2 TRBV6-1 . CASSARRGGTSTDTQYF TGTGCCAGCAGTGCGCGCCGCGGGGGGACTAGCACAGATACGCAGTATTTT
TRBJ2-3 . TRBV5-5 . CASSLAAASRGDTQYF TGTGCCAGCAGCTTGGCCGCGGCTTCGAGAGGTGATACGCAGTATTTT
TRBJ1-1 . TRBV7-9 . CASSAENTEAFF TGTGCCAGCAGCGCAGAGAACACTGAAGCTTTCTTT
TRBJ2-1 TRBD2 TRBV7-7 . CASSLEVPSGGFSYNEQFF TGTGCTAGCAGCTTAGAGGTCCCTAGCGGGGGCTTCTCCTACAATGAGCAGTTCTTC
TRBJ1-2 TRBD1 TRBV12-5 . CASGLAQGTQGQGYGYTF TGTGCTAGTGGTTTGGCACAGGGGACACAGGGGCAGGGCTATGGCTACACCTTC
TRBJ2-7 TRBD1 TRBV7-6 . CASSPWTGLDLFEQYF TGTGCCAGCAGCCCCTGGACAGGCCTTGATTTGTTTGAGCAGTACTTC
TRBJ1-2 TRBD1 TRBV9 . CASSPQGRDRNYGYTF TGTGCCAGCAGCCCCCAGGGTCGGGACAGAAACTATGGCTACACCTTC
TRBJ1-2 TRBD1 TRBV7-9 . CASSLAPDRVYGYTF TGTGCCAGCAGCTTAGCCCCCGACAGGGTCTATGGCTACACCTTC
TRBJ2-5 TRBD2 TRBV6-5 . CASSSMGSGGYETQYF TGTGCCAGCAGTTCCATGGGTAGCGGGGGGTATGAGACCCAGTACTTC
TRBJ2-1 . TRBV5-1 . CASSLGTGGPRGNEQFF TGCGCCAGCAGCTTGGGGACGGGGGGCCCCAGGGGCAATGAGCAGTTCTTC
TRBJ2-3 TRBD1 TRBV5-1 . CASSRDRAADTQYF TGCGCCAGCTCCCGGGACAGGGCCGCAGATACGCAGTATTTT
TRBJ2-7 . TRBV29-1 . CSVEGVGGDSYEQYF TGCAGCGTTGAAGGGGTGGGGGGTGACTCCTACGAGCAGTACTTC
TRBJ1-5 TRBD1 TRBV9 . CASSDGTATNQPQHF TGTGCCAGCAGCGATGGGACAGCCACAAATCAGCCCCAGCATTTT
TRBJ1-1 TRBD1 TRBV7-6 few CASSQFGQGEAFF TGTGCCAGCAGCCAATTCGGACAGGGCGAAGCTTTCTTT
TRBJ2-7 . TRBV2 . CASSEGGSYEQYF TGTGCCAGCAGTGAGGGGGGTTCCTACGAGCAGTACTTC
TRBJ2-6 . TRBV5-8 . CASSLVTRGANVLTF TGTGCCAGCAGCTTGGTCACACGTGGGGCCAACGTCCTGACTTTC
TRBJ2-7 TRBD1 TRBV6-1 . CASSKGGTGGLLEQYF TGTGCCAGCAGTAAAGGCGGGACAGGGGGCCTCCTCGAGCAGTACTTC
TRBJ2-5 . TRBV10-3 . CAISEGQGQETQYF TGTGCCATCAGTGAGGGGCAGGGACAAGAGACCCAGTACTTC
TRBJ1-1 TRBD1 TRBV13 . CASSLRGQKAFF TGTGCCAGCAGCTTGAGGGGACAGAAAGCTTTCTTT